These 23 T cell receptor beta chains came from one sample sequenced in a study of shared clonotypes between healthy human individuals. Libraries were prepared by immunoSEQ multiplex PCR; TCRdb keeps only in-frame clonotypes and omits some of them. This sample has roughly 86,000 clones; 68% occur once, and the top ten carry approximately 46%. The sample was memory CD8+ T cells sorted from blood. Subset indicated: CD45RO+ cells pooled with CCR7-negative TemRA cells. The source of these receptors is a man aged 25 to 45 in good health.

The CDR3 loop reads CASRSQGIGFQPQHF. DNA of the CDR3: TGTGCCAGCAGATCTCAGGGGATTGGTTTTCAGCCCCAGCATTTT. The chain links TRBV2 to TRBJ1-5; tentative D call: TRBD1 (6 bases). Germline V gene lookup returns CDR1 SNHLY and CDR2 FYNNEI. Deletions cut 6 bases from V and 6 bases from J, with 18 bases between. CDR3 length equals 15 residues.

This clone was detected ten times or more. The chain has TRBV6-6 and TRBJ1-5; D ambiguous. This CDR3 comprises 13 residues. Trimming left V 5 bases short and J 3 bases short, with 8 bases between. CDR1 is MNHNY, CDR2 SVGAGI, per germline (reference sequence). CDR3 nucleotides: TGTGCCAGCAGTCGGACGTACAATCAGCCCCAGCATTTT. Translation: CASSRTYNQPQHF.

The V and J genes are TRBV29-1 and TRBJ2-3; TRBD1 matches at 7 bases. Looked up from germline, CDR1 is SQVTM and CDR2 is ANQGSEA. V was pared by 3 bases and J by 1 base, with 7 bases of the junction left unmatched. There are 15 residues in the CDR3. This chain's CDR3 is CSVEGQQGGTDTQYF. Here the CDR3 DNA reads TGCAGCGTTGAGGGACAGCAAGGGGGCACAGATACGCAGTATTTT.

This clone was seen only a few times. The chain recombines TRBV2 with TRBJ1-1; D is undetermined. CDR3 size: 14 residues. V dropped 9 bases and J dropped 0 bases, with 14 bases sitting between them. Germline CDR1 reads SNHLY; CDR2 reads FYNNEI. CDR3 nucleotide sequence: TGTGCCAGTGGCGGTGGCCTCATGAACACTGAAGCTTTCTTT. Translating it yields CASGGGLMNTEAFF.

The chain uses TRBV21-1 and TRBJ2-3; no DNA check was done on the table's D call, TRBD1. TRBV21-1 is reported as a pseudogene. The length of the CDR3 is 18 residues. The CDR3 loop reads CASSKSRDRAGLTDTQYF. CDR3 nucleotides: TGTGCCAGCAGCAAATCGAGAGACAGGGCGGGACTCACAGATACGCAGTATTTT.

The table lists this clone with a few counts. The chain couples TRBV2 to TRBJ2-2; D call uncertain. V dropped 6 bases and J dropped 4 bases, with 15 bases sitting between them. Germline V CDR1 and CDR2: SNHLY, FYNNEI. CDR3 size: 15 residues. Here the CDR3 DNA reads TGTGCCAGCAGCCCAATCCAGCTACCCACCGGGGAGCTGTTTTTT. Protein product: CASSPIQLPTGELFF. The whole variable domain, remainder taken from reference TRBV2 and TRBJ2-2, is EPEVTQTPSHQVTQMGQEVILRCVPISNHLYFYWYRQILGQKVEFLVSFYNNEISEKSEIFDDQFSVERPDGSNFTLKIRSTKLEDSAMYFCASSPIQLPTGELFFGEGSRLTVL.

This clone was seen more than once but under ten times. This sequence joins TRBV27 and TRBJ1-2, with 8 bases lining up with TRBD1. Germline CDR1 MNHEY, CDR2 SMNVEV (reference sequence). The J segment lost 9 bases and the V segment lost 5 bases, leaving 8 bases of the junction unmatched. This CDR3 region has 13 residues. Here the CDR3 DNA reads TGTGCCAGCAGTCCCGGGACAGGTATTAGCTACACCTTC. It translates to CASSPGTGISYTF.

J is TRBJ2-7 and V is TRBV2, with 9 bases lining up with TRBD1. The germline V gene has CDR1 SNHLY and CDR2 FYNNEI. The junction had 4 bases not matched to a gene; V was cut back by 10 bases and J by 3 bases. The CDR3 length is 12 residues. CDR3 residues: CATGQGLYEQYF. CDR3 in DNA: TGTGCCACGGGACAGGGTCTCTACGAGCAGTACTTC.

The rearrangement joins TRBV2 to TRBJ2-1; tentative D call: TRBD1 (6 bases). There are 13 residues in the CDR3. Trimming removed 9 bases from V and 5 bases from J, with 14 bases in between. Per germline, CDR1 SNHLY and CDR2 FYNNEI. DNA of the CDR3: TGTGCCAGGACCCGGGACAACAACAATGAGCAGTTCTTC. Translation gives CARTRDNNNEQFF.

The genes are TRBV30 and TRBJ2-7; D is ambiguous. This CDR3 region has 12 residues. The ends were cut back, 4 bases at V and 0 bases at J, with 7 bases in the middle. Germline assignment: CDR1 GTSNPN and CDR2 SVGIG (reference sequence). The CDR3 region has the DNA TGTGCCTGGACAGTTAACTCCTACGAGCAGTACTTC. This translates into CAWTVNSYEQYF.

The rearrangement links TRBV30 to TRBJ2-3, with D possibly TRBD2 on 6 matching bases. Germline CDR1 is GTSNPN and CDR2 is SVGIG (reference sequence). Trimming removed 5 bases from V and 0 bases from J, with 9 bases in between. This CDR3 spans 13 amino acids. The chain's CDR3 is CAWVAASTDTQYF. DNA for the CDR3: TGTGCCTGGGTAGCGGCTAGCACAGATACGCAGTATTTT.

The chain joins TRBV29-1 to TRBJ1-2; D is unclear. The germline V gene encodes CDR1 SQVTM and CDR2 ANQGSEA. The V and J ends lost 0 bases and 4 bases respectively, with 9 bases between them. The CDR3 consists of 13 residues. CDR3 loop: CSVEDHGFYGYTF. The CDR3, as DNA: TGCAGCGTTGAAGATCACGGGTTCTATGGCTACACCTTC. Full variable domain (missing parts from reference TRBV29-1 and TRBJ1-2): SAVISQKPSRDICQRGTSLTIQCQVDSQVTMMFWYRQQPGQSLTLIATANQGSEATYESGFVIDKFPISRPNLTFSTLTVSNMSPEDSSIYLCSVEDHGFYGYTFGSGTRLTVV.

V gene TRBV4-3 combines with J gene TRBJ2-1; 8 nucleotides line up with TRBD1. This CDR3 region has 15 residues. V lost 1 base and J lost 6; bases outside the gene matches: 5. CDR1 LGHNA and CDR2 YSLEER come from the germline V gene. This chain's CDR3 is CASSQGTGLANEQFF. Here the CDR3 DNA reads TGCGCCAGCAGCCAAGGGACAGGGTTGGCCAATGAGCAGTTCTTC.

This clone is classed as medium-sized. In DNA form, the CDR3 reads TGTGCCAGCAGCTTAGGCCTCGGCGGGGATGAGCAGTTCTTC. Its translation: CASSLGLGGDEQFF. This chain joins TRBV7-9 and TRBJ2-1, with D maybe TRBD2 (6 bases). The CDR3 length is 14 residues. Trimming cost V 1 base and J 8 bases, with 12 bases left between them. Germline V lookup: CDR1 SEHNR, CDR2 FQNEAQ (reference sequence). The whole variable domain, filled in from reference TRBV7-9 and TRBJ2-1, reads DTGVSQNPRHKITKRGQNVTFRCDPISEHNRLYWYRQTLGQGPEFLTYFQNEAQLEKSRLLSDRFSAERPKGSFSTLEIQRTEQGDSAMYLCASSLGLGGDEQFFGPGTRLTVL.

This chain uses TRBV11-2 with TRBJ2-2, with 12 nucleotides matching TRBD2. CDR1 and CDR2 (germline): SGHAT, FQNNGV. The CDR3 has 18 amino acids. V dropped 5 bases and J dropped 7; count of bases not matched to a gene: 14. CDR3 coding DNA: TGTGCCAGCAGCCCGACTAGCGGGAGCACTACTCGGGACGGGGAGCTGTTTTTT. Residues: CASSPTSGSTTRDGELFF. Full variable domain (missing parts from reference TRBV11-2 and TRBJ2-2): EAGVAQSPRYKIIEKRQSVAFWCNPISGHATLYWYQQILGQGPKLLIQFQNNGVVDDSQLPKDRFSAERLKGVDSTLKIQPAKLEDSAVYLCASSPTSGSTTRDGELFFGEGSRLTVL.

CDR3 residues: CASSLDGRRGHYGYTF. The CDR3 DNA reads TGTGCCAGCAGCTTGGACGGACGGAGGGGACACTATGGCTACACCTTC. V gene TRBV11-3 combines with J gene TRBJ1-2, with TRBD1 as a possible D gene (5 bases). Germline assignment: CDR1 SGHNT and CDR2 YENEEA. The CDR3 has 16 amino acids. V lost 3 bases and J lost 3, with 17 bases in between.

The CDR3 is CASSGRPNIGGELFF. CDR3 DNA sequence: TGTGCCAGCAGCGGGCGACCCAACATCGGCGGGGAGCTGTTTTTT. J is TRBJ2-2 and V is TRBV7-6; D gene ambiguous. The CDR3 spans 15 residues. With 5 bases removed from V and 7 bases from J, the gap between germline ends came to 17 bases. Germline CDR1 SGHVS, CDR2 FNYEAQ.

This chain uses TRBV7-9 with TRBJ2-7; D could derive from TRBD1 or TRBD2 (5 bases each). V gave up 4 bases and J gave up 7 bases, with 17 bases separating them. The germline CDR1 and CDR2 sequences are SEHNR and FQNEAQ (reference sequence). The CDR3 runs to 14 residues. CDR3: CASSSERWGREQYF. CDR3 DNA: TGTGCCAGCAGCTCCGAGCGGTGGGGCAGGGAGCAGTACTTC. The variable domain in full, completed from reference TRBV7-9 and TRBJ2-7, reads DTGVSQNPRHKITKRGQNVTFRCDPISEHNRLYWYRQTLGQGPEFLTYFQNEAQLEKSRLLSDRFSAERPKGSFSTLEIQRTEQGDSAMYLCASSSERWGREQYFGPGTRLTVT.

Only a few counts were recorded for this clone. The V call is TRBV29-1, the J call TRBJ2-2; D is unclear. This CDR3 region has 14 residues. The germline V gene has CDR1 SQVTM and CDR2 ANQGSEA. Trimming took off 5 bases at V and 0 bases at J, with 10 bases between the two ends. This CDR3 reads CSVSPASNTGELFF. The CDR3 DNA follows: TGCAGCGTTTCGCCAGCCTCGAACACCGGGGAGCTGTTTTTT.

The rearrangement links TRBV7-9 to TRBJ2-3; D may match TRBD1 or TRBD2 (5 bases each). Trimming shortened V by 8 bases and J by 6 bases, and 24 bases separated the two germline ends. Germline CDR1 SEHNR, CDR2 FQNEAQ (reference sequence). CDR3 length: 16 amino acids. The chain's CDR3 is CASRGPRGTYEDTQYF. DNA of the CDR3: TGTGCCAGCCGGGGTCCGAGGGGAACTTACGAGGATACGCAGTATTTT.

This rearrangement joins TRBV9 to TRBJ2-3; no clear D gene. With 1 base removed from V and 2 bases from J, the gap between germline ends came to 17 bases. CDR1 SGDLS and CDR2 YYNGEE come from the germline V gene. The CDR3 runs to 17 residues. CDR3 loop: CASSVTPGLLATDTQYF. CDR3 bases: TGTGCCAGCAGCGTAACCCCCGGGCTTCTCGCCACAGATACGCAGTATTTT.

A remark on this clone: A read error may produce the germline difference seen at one junction end. V and J are TRBV19 and TRBJ1-5, with D maybe TRBD1 (6 bases). Germline CDR1 LNHDA, CDR2 SQIVND (reference sequence). This CDR3 spans 15 amino acids. The DNA for the CDR3 is TGTGCCAGTAAATCTTTTGGGGGGGACAATCAGCCCCAGCACTTT. It codes for CASKSFGGDNQPQHF. Filled out from reference TRBV19 and TRBJ1-5, the complete variable domain reads DGGITQSPKYLFRKEGQNVTLSCEQNLNHDAMYWYRQDPGQGLRLIYYSQIVNDFQKGDIAEGYSVSREKKESFPLTVTSAQKNPTAFYLCASKSFGGDNQPQHFGDGTRLSIL.

The CDR3 spells CASSHPETF. The CDR3, as DNA: TGTGCCAGCAGCCACCCGGAAACCTTC. This sequence joins TRBV28 and TRBJ1-2; D gene uncertain. CDR3 length: 9 residues. Germline CDR1 MDHEN, CDR2 SYDVKM. The V end lost 6 bases, the J end lost 14 bases, and 10 bases lay between the germline ends.